The T cell receptor (beta chain) under discussion was sequenced for a study of spatial heterogeneity in lung cancer. Whole-study context: Across the raw uncorrected reads, a unique TCR and UMI combination was observed, on average, more than ten times.

With 1 base removed from V and 2 bases from J, the gap between germline ends came to 4 bases. CDR1 is SGHTA, CDR2 FQGNSA, per germline. The CDR3 length is 13 residues. Stated time point: sample taken at primary tumor resection. Sequencing covered unsorted whole RNA taken from tumor, nontumor lung or frozen PBMC. The cohort: roughly 72 early-stage, untreated non-small cell lung cancer patients. In this sample, this clonotype turned up a few times. The target antigen is unknown. Study findings and constraints: Blood showed ubiquitous tumor TCRs more often at resection than at routine follow-up.

Individual TCR cDNA molecules each bore their own unique molecular identifier. TCRdb ran MiXCR on the 5' RACE reads and lists one entry per CDR3 protein. The repertoire has approximately 52,000 distinct CDR3 sequences, less than 8.5% of them found once; the top ten carry approximately 2.9%. The specimen was PBMCs, collected at surgery. The TCR comes from a female donor with early-stage non-small cell lung cancer. The chain recombines TRBV7-2 with TRBJ2-3; D unclear. The CDR3 bases are TGTGCCAGCAGCTTAGACATCACAGATACGCAGTATTTT. Residues: CASSLDITDTQYF.